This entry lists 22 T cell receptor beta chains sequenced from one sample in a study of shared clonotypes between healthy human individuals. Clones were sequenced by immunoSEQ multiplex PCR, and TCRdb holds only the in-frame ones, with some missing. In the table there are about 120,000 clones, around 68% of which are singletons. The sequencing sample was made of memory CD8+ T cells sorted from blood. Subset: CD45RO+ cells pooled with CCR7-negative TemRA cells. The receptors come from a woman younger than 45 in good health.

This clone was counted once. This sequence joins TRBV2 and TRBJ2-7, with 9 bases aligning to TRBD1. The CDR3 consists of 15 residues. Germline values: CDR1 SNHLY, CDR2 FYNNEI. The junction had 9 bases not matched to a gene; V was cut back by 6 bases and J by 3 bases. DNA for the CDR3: TGTGCCAGCAGCAACCCCGGGACAGGGCACTACGAGCAGTACTTC. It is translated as CASSNPGTGHYEQYF. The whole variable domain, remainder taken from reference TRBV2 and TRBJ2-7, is EPEVTQTPSHQVTQMGQEVILRCVPISNHLYFYWYRQILGQKVEFLVSFYNNEISEKSEIFDDQFSVERPDGSNFTLKIRSTKLEDSAMYFCASSNPGTGHYEQYFGPGTRLTVT.

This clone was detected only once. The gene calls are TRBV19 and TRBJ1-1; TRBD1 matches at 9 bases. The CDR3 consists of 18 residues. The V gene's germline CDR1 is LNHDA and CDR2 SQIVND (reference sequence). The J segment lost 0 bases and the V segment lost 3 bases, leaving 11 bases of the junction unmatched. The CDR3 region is CASSIPRDREGVNTEAFF. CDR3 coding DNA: TGTGCCAGTAGTATCCCACGGGACAGGGAGGGAGTGAACACTGAAGCTTTCTTT.

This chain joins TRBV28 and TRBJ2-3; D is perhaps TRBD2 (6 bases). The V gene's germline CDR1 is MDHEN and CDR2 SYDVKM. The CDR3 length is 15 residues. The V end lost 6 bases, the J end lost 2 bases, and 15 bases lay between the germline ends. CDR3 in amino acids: CASRQTSRYTDTQYF. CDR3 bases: TGTGCCAGCAGACAAACTAGCAGATACACAGATACGCAGTATTTT.

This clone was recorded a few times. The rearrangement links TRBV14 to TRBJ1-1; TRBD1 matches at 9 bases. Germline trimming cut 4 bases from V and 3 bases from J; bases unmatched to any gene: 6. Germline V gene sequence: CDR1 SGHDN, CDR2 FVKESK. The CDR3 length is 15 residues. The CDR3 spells CASSPPRDRDTEAFF. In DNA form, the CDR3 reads TGTGCCAGCAGCCCTCCCCGGGACAGGGACACTGAAGCTTTCTTT.

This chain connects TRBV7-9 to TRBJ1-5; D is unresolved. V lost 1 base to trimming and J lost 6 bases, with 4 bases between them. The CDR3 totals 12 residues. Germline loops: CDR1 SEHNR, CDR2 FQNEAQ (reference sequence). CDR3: CASSLDGQPQHF. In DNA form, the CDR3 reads TGTGCCAGCAGCTTAGACGGTCAGCCCCAGCATTTT.

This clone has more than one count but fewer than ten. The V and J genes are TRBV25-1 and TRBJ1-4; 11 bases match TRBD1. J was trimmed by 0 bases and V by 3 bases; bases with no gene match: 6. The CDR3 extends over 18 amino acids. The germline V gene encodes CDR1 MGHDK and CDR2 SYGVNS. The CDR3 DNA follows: TGTGCCAGCAGTGATCCCGGGACAGGGGGTGCAACTAATGAAAAACTGTTTTTT. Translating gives CASSDPGTGGATNEKLFF.

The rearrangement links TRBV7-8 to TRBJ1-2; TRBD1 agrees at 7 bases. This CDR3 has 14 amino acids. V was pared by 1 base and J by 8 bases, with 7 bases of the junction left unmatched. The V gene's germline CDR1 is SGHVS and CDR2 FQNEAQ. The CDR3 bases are TGTGCCAGCAGCTTAGTTTCAGGGGGAAGCGGCTACACCTTC. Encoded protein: CASSLVSGGSGYTF.

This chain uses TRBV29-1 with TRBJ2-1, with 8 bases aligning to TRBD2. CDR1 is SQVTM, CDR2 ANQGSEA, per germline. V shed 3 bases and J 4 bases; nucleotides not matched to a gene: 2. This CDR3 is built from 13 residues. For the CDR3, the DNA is TGCAGCGTTGATAGCGGGGCATACAATGAGCAGTTCTTC. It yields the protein CSVDSGAYNEQFF.

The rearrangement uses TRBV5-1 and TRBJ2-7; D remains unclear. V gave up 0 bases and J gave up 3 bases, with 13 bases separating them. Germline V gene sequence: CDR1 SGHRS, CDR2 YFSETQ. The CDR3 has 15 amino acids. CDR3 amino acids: CASSLGRLPFYEQYF. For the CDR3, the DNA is TGCGCCAGCAGCTTGGGACGTTTGCCCTTCTACGAGCAGTACTTC.

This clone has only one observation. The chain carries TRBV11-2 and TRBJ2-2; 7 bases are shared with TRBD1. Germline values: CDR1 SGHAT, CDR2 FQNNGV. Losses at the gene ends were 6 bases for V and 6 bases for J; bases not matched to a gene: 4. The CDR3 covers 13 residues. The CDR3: CASRLTGAGELFF. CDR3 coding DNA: TGTGCCAGCAGGCTCACAGGGGCCGGGGAGCTGTTTTTT.

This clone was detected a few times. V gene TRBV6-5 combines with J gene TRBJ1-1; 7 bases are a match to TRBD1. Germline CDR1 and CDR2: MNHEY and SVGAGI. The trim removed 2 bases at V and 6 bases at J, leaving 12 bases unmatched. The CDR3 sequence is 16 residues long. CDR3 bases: TGTGCCAGCAGTTACGGATTCGGCAGGGGGGGCGCTGAAGCTTTCTTT. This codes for CASSYGFGRGGAEAFF.

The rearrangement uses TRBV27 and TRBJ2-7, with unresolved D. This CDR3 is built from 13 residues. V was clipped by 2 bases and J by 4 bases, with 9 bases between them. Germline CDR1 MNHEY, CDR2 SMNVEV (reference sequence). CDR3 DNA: TGTGCCAGCAGTTTAGGAGAAGGTTACGAGCAGTACTTC. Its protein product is CASSLGEGYEQYF.

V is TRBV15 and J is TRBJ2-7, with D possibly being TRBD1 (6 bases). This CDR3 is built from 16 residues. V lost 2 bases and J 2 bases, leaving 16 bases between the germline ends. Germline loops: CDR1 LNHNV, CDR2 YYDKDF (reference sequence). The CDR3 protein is CATSRLTGTKAYEQYF. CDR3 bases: TGTGCCACCAGCAGATTAACAGGGACGAAGGCCTACGAGCAGTACTTC.

CDR3 sequence (DNA): TGTGCCACCAGCAGATCTGGGGGGGGTGAACTGTTTTTT. The encoded protein is CATSRSGGGELFF. The chain carries TRBV15 and TRBJ1-4; possible D gene TRBD1, 5 bases. This CDR3 is 13 amino acids long. The V gene's germline CDR1 is LNHNV and CDR2 YYDKDF (reference sequence). V lost 2 bases, J lost 12 bases, and 13 bases lay in between.

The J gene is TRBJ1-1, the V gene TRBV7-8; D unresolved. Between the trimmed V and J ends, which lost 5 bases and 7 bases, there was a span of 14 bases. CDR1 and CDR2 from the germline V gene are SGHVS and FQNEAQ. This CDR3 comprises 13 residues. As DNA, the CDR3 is TGTGCCAGCAGCCGTTCGGGGAGGGTTGAAGCTTTCTTT. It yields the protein CASSRSGRVEAFF. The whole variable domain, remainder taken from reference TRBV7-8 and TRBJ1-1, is GAGVSQSPRYKVAKRGQDVALRCDPISGHVSLFWYQQALGQGPEFLTYFQNEAQLDKSGLPSDRFFAERPEGSVSTLKIQRTQQEDSAVYLCASSRSGRVEAFFGQGTRLTVV.

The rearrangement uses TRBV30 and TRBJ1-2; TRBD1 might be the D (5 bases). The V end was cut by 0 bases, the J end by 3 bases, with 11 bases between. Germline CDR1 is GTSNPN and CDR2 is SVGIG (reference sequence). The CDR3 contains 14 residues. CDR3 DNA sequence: TGTGCCTGGAGTGTACAGGAGGCTTACTATGGCTACACCTTC. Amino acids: CAWSVQEAYYGYTF.

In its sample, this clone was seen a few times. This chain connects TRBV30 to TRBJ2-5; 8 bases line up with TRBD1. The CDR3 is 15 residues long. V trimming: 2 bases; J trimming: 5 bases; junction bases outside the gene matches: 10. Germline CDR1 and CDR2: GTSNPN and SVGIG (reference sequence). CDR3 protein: CAWSLTGGDAETQYF. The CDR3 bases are TGTGCCTGGAGTTTAACAGGGGGTGATGCGGAGACCCAGTACTTC.

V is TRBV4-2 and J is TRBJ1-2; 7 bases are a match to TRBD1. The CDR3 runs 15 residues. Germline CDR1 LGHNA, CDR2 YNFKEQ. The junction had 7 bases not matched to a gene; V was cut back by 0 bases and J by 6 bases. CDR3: CASSQEIQGLDGYTF. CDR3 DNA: TGTGCCAGCAGCCAAGAAATACAGGGGCTTGATGGCTACACCTTC.

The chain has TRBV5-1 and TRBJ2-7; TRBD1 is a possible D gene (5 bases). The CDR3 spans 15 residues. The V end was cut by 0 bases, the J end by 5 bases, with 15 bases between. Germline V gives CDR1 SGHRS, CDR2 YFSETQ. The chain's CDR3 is CASSLEEAGWNEQYF. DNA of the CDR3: TGCGCCAGCAGCTTGGAAGAAGCAGGGTGGAACGAGCAGTACTTC.

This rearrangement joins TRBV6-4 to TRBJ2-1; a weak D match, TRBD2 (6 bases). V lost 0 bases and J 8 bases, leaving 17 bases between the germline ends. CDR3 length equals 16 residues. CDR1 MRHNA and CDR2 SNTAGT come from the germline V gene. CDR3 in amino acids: CASSDSGSSPSDEQFF. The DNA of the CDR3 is TGTGCCAGCAGTGACTCCGGGAGCAGCCCGAGCGATGAGCAGTTCTTC.

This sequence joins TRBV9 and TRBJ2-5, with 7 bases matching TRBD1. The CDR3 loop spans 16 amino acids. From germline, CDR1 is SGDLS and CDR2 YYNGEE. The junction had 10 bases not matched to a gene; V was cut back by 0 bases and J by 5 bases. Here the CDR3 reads CASSVGSAGGRETQYF. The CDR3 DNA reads TGTGCCAGCAGCGTAGGTTCGGCAGGGGGACGGGAGACCCAGTACTTC.

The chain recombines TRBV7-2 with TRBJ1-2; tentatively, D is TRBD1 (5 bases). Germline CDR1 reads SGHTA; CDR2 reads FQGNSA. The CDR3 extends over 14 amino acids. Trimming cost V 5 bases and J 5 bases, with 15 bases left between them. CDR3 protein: CASSPAAGQYGYTF. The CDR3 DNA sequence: TGTGCCAGCAGCCCCGCGGCGGGGCAATATGGCTACACCTTC.